Here is one TCR beta chain with its context. The data originate from a study of response to subunit inactivated influenza vaccine. The CDR3 sequence is 12 residues long. The germline V gene has CDR1 SQVTM and CDR2 ANQGSEA. J lost 7 bases, V lost 8 bases, and 8 bases had no gene match. TCRdb fed the RT-PCR reads into MiXCR, producing one record per CDR3 protein. The repertoire has about 520,000 distinct CDR3 sequences, roughly 23% of them found once; the top ten carry around 1.8%. The source of this sequence is a man over 45 who received an inactivated influenza vaccine. The source was CD4+ T cells sorted from PBMCs, collected 5 days after vaccination. The genes are TRBV29-1 and TRBJ2-1; 7 nucleotides line up with TRBD2. The CDR3 loop is CSLGGGPNEQFF. In DNA form, the CDR3 reads TGCAGCCTTGGGGGAGGGCCTAATGAGCAGTTCTTC.